A selection of T cell receptor beta chains follows, all from one sample in a study of blood T cell repertoires in COVID-19. Some clones are missing from TCRdb's copy, which holds only in-frame ones; the method was immunoSEQ multiplex PCR. The repertoire holds around 150,000 clones, with 80% to 90% as singletons. Sequenced sample: peripheral blood. These TCRs come from a man aged 70-80 years with acute or convalescent COVID-19. The CDR3 runs from the conserved cysteine through the conserved F or W. D genes are given only for firm matches. Expanded clones are given a class, and other clones once, few, many or no size at all.

V gene,D gene,clone size,J gene,CDR3 protein,CDR3 DNA
TRBV7-3,-,once,TRBJ1-1,CASSLTAGAEAFF,TGTGCCAGCAGCTTAACCGCCGGGGCTGAAGCTTTCTTT
TRBV7-3,-,few,TRBJ2-7,CASSPSPGVEQYF,TGTGCCAGCAGCCCAAGTCCGGGAGTCGAGCAGTACTTC
TRBV6-2/TRBV6-3,TRBD1,-,TRBJ2-2,CASSGQGETGELFF,TGTGCCAGCAGTGGACAGGGGGAAACCGGGGAGCTGTTTTTT
TRBV9,TRBD2,-,TRBJ2-3,CASSALAGVESDTQYF,TGTGCCAGCAGCGCCCTTGCGGGAGTGGAGTCAGATACGCAGTATTTT
TRBV7-2,TRBD2,few,TRBJ2-1,CASSLTSGGNEQFF,TGTGCCAGCAGCTTAACTAGCGGGGGCAATGAGCAGTTCTTC
TRBV27,-,-,TRBJ2-2,CASRWTNTGELFF,TGTGCCAGCAGATGGACAAACACCGGGGAGCTGTTTTTT
TRBV19,-,-,TRBJ2-6,CASSIGEISGANVLTF,TGTGCCAGTAGTATCGGGGAGATTTCTGGGGCCAACGTCCTGACTTTC
TRBV21-1,-,few,TRBJ2-4,CASSKAPGPSGRTIAKNIQYF,TGTGCCAGCAGCAAAGCCCCCGGGCCTAGCGGGAGGACCATAGCCAAAAACATTCAGTACTTC
TRBV4-2,TRBD2,-,TRBJ2-3,CASSQREGTTDTQYF,TGTGCCAGCAGCCAACGGGAGGGGACCACAGATACGCAGTATTTT
TRBV3-1/TRBV3-2,-,-,TRBJ1-1,CASSQEGGNTEAFF,TGTGCCAGCAGCCAAGAGGGGGGGAACACTGAAGCTTTCTTT
TRBV5-6,TRBD2,-,TRBJ2-1,CASSYIAGGEQFF,TGTGCCAGCAGCTACATAGCGGGAGGGGAGCAGTTCTTC
TRBV20-1,-,-,TRBJ2-4,CSAPIENIQYF,TGCAGTGCCCCGATAGAAAACATTCAGTACTTC
TRBV2,-,-,TRBJ2-1,CASIKDYQVEQFF,TGTGCCAGCATTAAGGACTACCAGGTAGAGCAGTTCTTC
TRBV29-1,-,-,TRBJ2-1,CSAPSGGETYSYNEQFF,TGCAGCGCTCCTAGTGGTGGCGAGACTTACTCCTACAATGAGCAGTTCTTC
TRBV27,TRBD2,-,TRBJ2-3,CASSLSGTSGNTQYF,TGTGCCAGCAGTTTATCGGGGACTAGCGGAAATACGCAGTATTTT
TRBV19,TRBD1,-,TRBJ2-1,CASSQDRDGEQFF,TGTGCCAGTAGTCAAGACAGGGACGGTGAGCAGTTCTTC
TRBV27,-,-,TRBJ1-3,CASSEISGNTIYF,TGTGCCAGCAGTGAGATATCTGGAAACACCATATATTTT
TRBV28,TRBD2,many,TRBJ2-1,CATSVTSGSHNEQFF,TGTGCCACCTCAGTCACTAGCGGGAGCCACAATGAGCAGTTCTTC
TRBV28,-,-,TRBJ1-3,CASSFPAGNTIYF,TGTGCCAGCAGTTTCCCCGCTGGAAACACCATATATTTT
TRBV7-9,TRBD2,-,TRBJ2-1,CASSSRLAGLYNEQFF,TGTGCCAGCAGCTCCCGACTAGCGGGCCTTTACAATGAGCAGTTCTTC
TRBV23-1,TRBD2,-,TRBJ2-1,CASSQYLVQREYNEQFF,TGCGCCAGCAGTCAATACTTGGTCCAGCGGGAGTACAATGAGCAGTTCTTC
TRBV19,-,few,TRBJ2-1,CASSSRVEGEQFF,TGTGCCAGTAGTAGTCGGGTTGAGGGTGAGCAGTTCTTC
TRBV7-9,-,-,TRBJ2-1,CASSLLLAFDEQFF,TGTGCCAGCAGCTTACTGCTAGCTTTCGATGAGCAGTTCTTC
TRBV7-8,-,-,TRBJ1-1,CASSRTGIEAFF,TGTGCCAGCAGCCGGACCGGGATTGAAGCTTTCTTT
TRBV19,TRBD1,-,TRBJ2-2,CASRRTGARANTGELFF,TGTGCCAGTAGGAGGACAGGGGCTAGAGCGAACACCGGGGAGCTGTTTTTT
TRBV7-6,TRBD1,few,TRBJ1-4,CASSLWDSTNEKLFF,TGTGCCAGCAGCCTTTGGGACAGTACTAATGAAAAACTGTTTTTT
TRBV5-5,-,-,TRBJ2-7,CASSRSGDKSYEQYF,TGTGCCAGCAGCCGCTCTGGGGACAAGAGCTACGAGCAGTACTTC
TRBV11-3,TRBD2,-,TRBJ2-3,CASSRREGTDTQYF,TGTGCCAGCAGCCGGAGGGAGGGGACAGATACGCAGTATTTT
TRBV24-1,TRBD1,-,TRBJ1-5,CATSGTTGVQHQPQHF,TGTGCCACCAGTGGTACTACAGGGGTGCAACATCAGCCCCAGCATTTT
TRBV27,-,-,TRBJ2-7,CASSPLTRPYEQYF,TGTGCCAGCAGTCCTTTGACTAGACCCTACGAGCAGTACTTC
TRBV12-3/TRBV12-4,TRBD2,-,TRBJ2-1,CAATSGTYNEQFF,TGTGCCGCTACTAGCGGGACCTACAATGAGCAGTTCTTC
TRBV19,-,-,TRBJ1-1,CASSITHKNTEAFF,TGTGCCAGTAGTATAACCCACAAGAACACTGAAGCTTTCTTT
TRBV25-1,TRBD1,-,TRBJ2-2,CASRRQGPANTGELFF,TGTGCCAGCAGGCGACAGGGCCCCGCGAACACCGGGGAGCTGTTTTTT
TRBV30,-,-,TRBJ1-4,CAWSVRQGPFTNEKLFF,TGTGCCTGGAGTGTCCGGCAGGGCCCGTTTACTAATGAAAAACTGTTTTTT
TRBV19,-,-,TRBJ1-1,CASSMSRGSEAFF,TGTGCCAGTAGTATGTCCAGGGGAAGCGAGGCTTTCTTT
TRBV19,-,few,TRBJ1-4,CASSIPGHNEKLFF,TGTGCCAGTAGTATCCCGGGACATAATGAAAAACTGTTTTTT
TRBV7-9,TRBD2,-,TRBJ2-1,CASSLWTSGSGEQFF,TGTGCCAGCAGCCTCTGGACTAGCGGGAGTGGAGAGCAGTTCTTC
TRBV6-2/TRBV6-3,-,-,TRBJ1-5,CASSYEGIWQPQHF,TGTGCCAGCAGTTACGAGGGAATCTGGCAGCCCCAGCATTTT
TRBV3-1/TRBV3-2,TRBD2,-,TRBJ2-7,CASSMGLAGGPYEQYF,TGTGCCAGCAGCATGGGACTAGCGGGAGGGCCCTACGAGCAGTACTTC
TRBV7-3,-,few,TRBJ1-3,CASSLTGGNSGNTIYF,TGTGCCAGCAGCTTAACGGGAGGGAACTCTGGAAACACCATATATTTT
TRBV28,-,-,TRBJ2-5,CASSLLSGQETQYF,TGTGCCAGCAGTTTATTGTCAGGGCAAGAGACCCAGTACTTC
TRBV18,TRBD1,-,TRBJ2-1,CASSPLGGTGDYNEQFF,TGTGCCAGCTCACCACTTGGAGGGACAGGGGATTACAATGAGCAGTTCTTC
TRBV20-1,-,-,TRBJ2-1,CSASLATLWFF,TGCAGTGCTAGTCTAGCGACTCTCTGGTTCTTC
TRBV28,TRBD1,-,TRBJ2-1,CASRGQDVYNEQFF,TGTGCCAGCAGGGGACAGGACGTCTACAATGAGCAGTTCTTC
TRBV5-6,TRBD2,-,TRBJ2-1,CASSLGLAEKDEQFF,TGTGCCAGCAGTCTGGGACTAGCGGAGAAGGATGAGCAGTTCTTC
TRBV7-3,TRBD2,-,TRBJ2-1,CASALAGGNNEQFF,TGTGCCAGCGCTCTAGCGGGAGGGAACAATGAGCAGTTCTTC
TRBV13,TRBD1,-,TRBJ2-7,CASSRTGLPYEQYF,TGTGCCAGCAGCAGGACAGGTCTTCCCTACGAGCAGTACTTC
TRBV30,-,-,TRBJ2-5,CAWSPDRQETQYF,TGTGCCTGGAGCCCAGACAGGCAAGAGACCCAGTACTTC
TRBV27,TRBD2,-,TRBJ2-1,CASRTAGGPGEQFF,TGTGCCAGCAGAACAGCGGGAGGGCCGGGGGAGCAGTTCTTC
TRBV9,TRBD2,-,TRBJ2-1,CASSVASGVYNEQFF,TGTGCCAGCAGCGTAGCTAGCGGAGTTTACAATGAGCAGTTCTTC
TRBV7-2,-,-,TRBJ2-7,CASSSSSQGGEQYF,TGTGCCAGCAGCTCCAGCTCTCAGGGGGGCGAGCAGTACTTC
TRBV6-5,-,-,TRBJ1-5,CASRGQNQPQHF,TGTGCCAGCAGGGGCCAAAATCAGCCCCAGCATTTT
TRBV14,-,once,TRBJ2-7,CASSPGPGHRYF,TGTGCCAGCAGCCCCGGGCCGGGACATAGGTACTTC
TRBV5-6,TRBD1,-,TRBJ2-5,CASSPEGGGETQYF,TGTGCCAGCAGCCCGGAAGGGGGCGGGGAGACCCAGTACTTC
TRBV12-3/TRBV12-4,TRBD1,once,TRBJ1-6,CASSRMTGRPLHF,TGTGCCAGCAGCCGAATGACAGGGAGGCCCCTCCACTTT
TRBV27,-,-,TRBJ1-5,CASSFNSFGQPQHF,TGTGCCAGCAGTTTTAACAGCTTCGGTCAGCCCCAGCATTTT
TRBV6-5,-,-,TRBJ1-3,CASSSGFSGNTIYF,TGTGCCAGCAGTTCGGGATTCTCTGGAAACACCATATATTTT
TRBV19,TRBD2,-,TRBJ2-1,CASSPSGINEQFF,TGTGCCAGTAGCCCCAGCGGGATCAATGAGCAGTTCTTC
TRBV15,-,once,TRBJ1-1,CATSRDPSGGAFF,TGTGCCACCAGCAGGGACCCCTCCGGAGGAGCTTTCTTT